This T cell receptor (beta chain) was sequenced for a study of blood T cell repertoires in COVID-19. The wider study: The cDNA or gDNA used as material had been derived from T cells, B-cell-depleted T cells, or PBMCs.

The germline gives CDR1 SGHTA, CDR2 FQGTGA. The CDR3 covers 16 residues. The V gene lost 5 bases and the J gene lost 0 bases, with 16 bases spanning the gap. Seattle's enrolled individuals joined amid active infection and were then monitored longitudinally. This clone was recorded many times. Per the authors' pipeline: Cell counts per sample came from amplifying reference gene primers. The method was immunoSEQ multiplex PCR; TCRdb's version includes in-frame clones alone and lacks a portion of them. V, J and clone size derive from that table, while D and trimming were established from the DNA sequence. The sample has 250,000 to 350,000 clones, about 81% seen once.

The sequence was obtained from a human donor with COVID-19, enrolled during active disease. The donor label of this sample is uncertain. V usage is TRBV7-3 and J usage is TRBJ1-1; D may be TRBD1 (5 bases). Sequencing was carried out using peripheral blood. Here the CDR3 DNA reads TGTGCCAGCAGCAACAGACCTGGGGCTTTGAACACTGAAGCTTTCTTT. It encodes CASSNRPGALNTEAFF.